This TCR beta chain was captured in a study of blood T cell repertoires in COVID-19. Background on the study: Sites in the United States, Italy and Spain provided acute and convalescent COVID-19 samples.

This CDR3 region has 11 residues. The ends were cut back, 5 bases at V and 8 bases at J, with 9 bases in the middle. Germline assignment: CDR1 MDHEN and CDR2 SYDVKM. The authors' processing: Reference gene primer amplification gave estimated nucleated cell counts. Repertoires were generated with immunoSEQ multiplex PCR, while TCRdb's copy carries only in-frame clones and drops some. V, J and clone size are those of that table, while D and trimming were read from the DNA. Of approximately 300,000 clones in the sample, roughly 90% were seen once. This sequence joins TRBV28 and TRBJ1-2; the D is unclear. The sequenced material came from peripheral blood. The sequence came from a middle-aged woman with COVID-19, enrolled during active disease. The CDR3 nucleotides are TGTGCCAGCAGTCTCCGGAGAGGCTACACCTTC. Translation: CASSLRRGYTF.